The 16 T cell receptor beta chains in this list originate from one sample, sequenced in a study of CD8+ T cells in alopecia areata. The treatment denotes: oral pan-JAK inhibitor, 5-10 mg twice daily. Extracted RNA was reverse transcribed, and the resulting cDNA served as sequencing template. Assay used: immunoSEQ multiplex PCR; TCRdb lists only in-frame clones, some missing. The sample shows about 94,000 clones, about two thirds of them seen only once. The sequenced sample was CD8+ T cells sorted from blood, obtained around week 46, from a patient treated with tofacitinib. The receptors shown here come from a human donor with alopecia areata.

A single count supports this clone. J is TRBJ1-2 and V is TRBV5-1; no reliable D call. Germline V gene lookup returns CDR1 SGHRS and CDR2 YFSETQ. V lost 4 bases and J lost 8, with 15 bases in between. There are 13 residues in the CDR3. CDR3 nucleotides: TGCGCCAGCAGCCCGGCGGCAGGTCGAGGCTACACCTTC. Translating it yields CASSPAAGRGYTF.

The genes are TRBV10-3 and TRBJ1-6, with no clear D. The CDR3 loop spans 14 amino acids. CDR1 and CDR2 from the germline V gene are ENHRY and SYGVKD. Between the trimmed V and J ends, which lost 0 bases and 7 bases, there was a span of 7 bases. The DNA for the CDR3 is TGTGCCATCAGTGAGTCGAAACAGAATTCACCCCTCCACTTT. Its protein is CAISESKQNSPLHF.

This clone was seen more than once but under ten times. The CDR3 spells CSVEKARTGGFYEQYF. The CDR3 DNA reads TGCAGCGTTGAAAAAGCCAGGACAGGGGGCTTCTACGAGCAGTACTTC. The chain recombines TRBV29-1 with TRBJ2-7; TRBD1 matches at 11 bases. CDR3 length equals 16 residues. Looked up from germline, CDR1 is SQVTM and CDR2 is ANQGSEA. V trimming: 2 bases; J trimming: 3 bases; junction bases outside the gene matches: 9.

The chain recombines TRBV29-1 with TRBJ2-1; D possibly matches TRBD1 or TRBD2 (7 bases each). CDR3 length: 16 residues. V was shortened by 4 bases and J by 8 bases, with 24 bases between the two germline ends. Germline loops: CDR1 SQVTM, CDR2 ANQGSEA. In nucleotides, the CDR3 is TGCAGCGTTGTGTGGGGAGGGGGCGATTTCACGGATGAGCAGTTCTTC. Residues: CSVVWGGGDFTDEQFF.

The CDR3 region is CASSQDGTEAFF. Here the CDR3 DNA reads TGCGCCAGCAGCCAGGACGGGACAGAAGCTTTCTTT. The chain combines TRBV4-1 with TRBJ1-1, with D possibly matching TRBD1 (6 bases). The V end lost 3 bases, the J end lost 8 bases, and 10 bases lay between the germline ends. The CDR3 consists of 12 residues. Germline V CDR1 and CDR2: MGHRA, YSYEKL.

The chain has TRBV20-1 and TRBJ2-3; tentatively, D is TRBD2 (7 bases). Trimming took 7 bases from V and 9 from J, leaving 14 bases between them. The germline V gene encodes CDR1 DFQATT and CDR2 SNEGSKA (reference sequence). This CDR3 comprises 11 residues. CDR3 sequence: CSVGGRRTQYF. The CDR3 coding sequence is TGCAGTGTCGGGGGGCGCAGGACGCAGTATTTT.

The chain combines TRBV4-3 with TRBJ2-2, with a tentative D call TRBD1 (5 bases). Germline CDR1 reads LGHNA; CDR2 reads YSLEER. This CDR3 comprises 17 residues. Between the trimmed V and J ends, which lost 0 bases and 5 bases, there was a span of 16 bases. CDR3 coding DNA: TGCGCCAGCAGCCAAGATAGGGGCGGTAGCAATACCGGGGAGCTGTTTTTT. Protein product: CASSQDRGGSNTGELFF.

The rearrangement uses TRBV10-2 and TRBJ2-7, with unresolved D. Trimming shortened V by 8 bases and J by 2 bases, and 7 bases separated the two germline ends. This CDR3 region has 11 residues. Germline lookup yields CDR1 WSHSY and CDR2 SAAADI. The CDR3 loop is CASGETYEQYF. CDR3 DNA: TGCGCCAGCGGCGAGACCTACGAGCAGTACTTC.

As concerns this clone: Other DNA sequences in the sample encode the same CDR3. The CDR3 loop is CASSIRDGNQPQHF. In DNA, the CDR3 is TGTGCCAGTAGTATCCGGGATGGCAATCAGCCCCAGCATTTT. The V and J genes are TRBV19 and TRBJ1-5; D is ambiguous. The V gene lost 3 bases and the J gene lost 2 bases, with 8 bases spanning the gap. CDR3 length: 14 residues. The V gene's germline CDR1 is LNHDA and CDR2 SQIVND (reference sequence).

This clone was seen more than once but under ten times. The chain employs TRBV9 and TRBJ2-1, with 12 bases lining up with TRBD2. This CDR3 contains 16 residues. Germline loops: CDR1 SGDLS, CDR2 YYNGEE. V was pared by 4 bases and J by 6 bases, with 8 bases of the junction left unmatched. The chain's CDR3 is CASSSSTSGGPNEQFF. CDR3 DNA: TGTGCCAGCAGCTCGTCGACTAGCGGGGGACCCAATGAGCAGTTCTTC.

The chain couples TRBV6-5 to TRBJ2-1; D call uncertain. Trimming cost V 6 bases and J 4 bases, with 10 bases left between them. Germline loops: CDR1 MNHEY, CDR2 SVGAGI. This CDR3 has 13 amino acids. The CDR3 reads CASSPLKYNEQFF. The CDR3 DNA reads as TGTGCCAGCAGCCCTCTAAAGTACAATGAGCAGTTCTTC.

This clone was observed a few times. The chain uses TRBV7-9 and TRBJ2-7; D gene ambiguous. V was clipped by 1 base and J by 4 bases, with 14 bases between them. The CDR3 contains 15 residues. Germline V gene lookup returns CDR1 SEHNR and CDR2 FQNEAQ (reference sequence). CDR3: CASSLVETGAYEQYF. The CDR3 nucleotides read TGTGCCAGCAGCTTAGTGGAGACGGGTGCTTACGAGCAGTACTTC.

The chain has TRBV7-9 and TRBJ2-6; no firm D call. Germline V gene data show CDR1 as SEHNR and CDR2 as FQNEAQ (reference sequence). V dropped 1 base and J dropped 3 bases, with 4 bases sitting between them. The CDR3 is made up of 14 amino acids. CDR3 loop: CASSLVGGANVLTF. Written as DNA, the CDR3 is TGTGCCAGCAGCTTAGTCGGTGGGGCCAACGTCCTGACTTTC.

The rearrangement uses TRBV7-2 and TRBJ2-3; D might be TRBD2 (7 bases). Trimming stripped 2 bases from V and 4 bases from J, with 16 bases between. The CDR3 has 16 amino acids. CDR1 SGHTA and CDR2 FQGNSA come from the germline V gene. In nucleotides, the CDR3 is TGTGCCAGCAGCTTATTTAGGGGGGGGGCCGCAGATACGCAGTATTTT. Protein: CASSLFRGGAADTQYF. The whole variable domain, filled in from reference TRBV7-2 and TRBJ2-3, reads GAGVSQSPSNKVTEKGKDVELRCDPISGHTALYWYRQSLGQGLEFLIYFQGNSAPDKSGLPSDRFSAERTGGSVSTLTIQRTQQEDSAVYLCASSLFRGGAADTQYFGPGTRLTVL.

The chain has TRBV6-5 and TRBJ2-7, with unresolved D. V was pared by 6 bases and J by 5 bases, with 14 bases between. The CDR3 runs to 13 residues. Germline-derived CDR1 and CDR2 are MNHEY and SVGAGI. CDR3 protein: CASSPDWADEQYF. The CDR3 DNA sequence: TGTGCCAGCAGCCCAGACTGGGCCGACGAGCAGTACTTC.

This clone was detected a few times. The gene calls are TRBV9 and TRBJ1-6, with 8 bases fitting TRBD1. Germline V CDR1 and CDR2: SGDLS, YYNGEE. Trimming at V came to 4 bases and at J to 7 bases, leaving 10 bases not matched to a gene. There are 16 residues in the CDR3. The CDR3 protein is CASSSPGGEGNSPLHF. CDR3 in DNA: TGTGCCAGCAGCTCCCCAGGGGGCGAGGGGAATTCACCCCTCCACTTT.